The T cell receptor (beta chain) described here comes from a study of CD8 T cells in ankylosing spondylitis. This clonotype turned up a few times. Its matching antigen is unknown. Whole-study findings and limits: A motif of eight highly homologous TCR beta variants was seen as apparently characteristic of ankylosing spondylitis blood. Clones tied to disease were said to be significantly enriched in matched ankylosing spondylitis synovial fluid. Relatively rare in peripheral blood, disease-linked clones were also CD8+. Reactive arthritis synovial fluid and blood previously showed some of these motif variants.

Making use of molecular barcodes, quantitative 5'-RACE generated TCR beta libraries. TCRdb ran MiXCR on the 5' RACE reads and lists one entry per CDR3 protein. The data show 800,000 to 900,000 distinct CDR3 sequences, 10% to 15% seen once. This CDR3 region has 12 residues. CDR1 is DFQATT and CDR2 is SNEGSKA in the germline V gene (reference sequence). With 7 bases removed from V and 7 bases from J, the gap between germline ends came to 16 bases. The sequence derives from a male donor with ankylosing spondylitis. The chain couples TRBV20-1 to TRBJ1-2; a weak D match, TRBD1 (5 bases). Sequencing used blood, either unsorted or a sorted T cell fraction (not recorded which). The CDR3 DNA reads TGCAGTGTTGCGCCAGGGTGGAGTGGCTACACCTTC. Encoded protein: CSVAPGWSGYTF.